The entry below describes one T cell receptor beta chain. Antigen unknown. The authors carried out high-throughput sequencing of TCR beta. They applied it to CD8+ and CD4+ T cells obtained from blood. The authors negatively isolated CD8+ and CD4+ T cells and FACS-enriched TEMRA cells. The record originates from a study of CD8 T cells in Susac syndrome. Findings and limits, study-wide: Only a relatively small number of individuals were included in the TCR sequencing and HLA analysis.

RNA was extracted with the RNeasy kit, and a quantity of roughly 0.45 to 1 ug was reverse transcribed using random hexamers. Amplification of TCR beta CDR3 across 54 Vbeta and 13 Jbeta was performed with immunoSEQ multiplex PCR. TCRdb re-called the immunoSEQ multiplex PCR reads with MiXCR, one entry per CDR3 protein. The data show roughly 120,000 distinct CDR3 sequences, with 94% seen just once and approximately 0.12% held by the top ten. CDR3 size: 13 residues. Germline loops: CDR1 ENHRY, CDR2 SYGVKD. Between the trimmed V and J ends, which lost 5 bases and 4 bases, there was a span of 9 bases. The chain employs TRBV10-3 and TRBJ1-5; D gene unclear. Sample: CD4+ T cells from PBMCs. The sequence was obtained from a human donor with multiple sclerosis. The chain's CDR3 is CAISIDGNQPQHF. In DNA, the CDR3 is TGTGCCATCAGTATCGACGGGAATCAGCCCCAGCATTTT.